These 13 T cell receptor beta chains were all obtained from the same sample, sequenced in a study of T-cell reconstitution after alpha-beta-depleted transplantation in children. The library targeted TCRbeta and was prepared with unique molecular identifiers. Via MiXCR, TCRdb re-called the PCR reads, giving one row per CDR3 protein. In the table there are under 450,000 distinct CDR3 sequences, roughly 17% of which are singletons. Material: PBMCs, mostly from graft donor cells, obtained 360 days after TCRalphabeta/CD19-depleted stem cell transplant. The receptors stem from a boy less than two years old who had a stem cell transplant for Wiskott-Aldrich syndrome, so the T cells may come from the graft donor.

This clonotype was seen more than once but under ten times. The V and J genes are TRBV3-1 and TRBJ2-4; TRBD2 might be the D (7 bases). Trimming stripped 3 bases from V and 0 bases from J, with 12 bases between. CDR1 LGHDT and CDR2 YNNKEL come from the germline V gene (reference sequence). CDR3 size: 16 residues. CDR3 protein: CASSQRGRVAKNIQYF. CDR3 nucleotides: TGTGCCAGCAGCCAGAGGGGGAGGGTAGCCAAAAACATTCAGTACTTC.

The table lists this clonotype with a few counts. The chain is built from TRBV4-1 and TRBJ2-3; a weak D match, TRBD2 (6 bases). The CDR3 runs 20 residues. Looked up from germline, CDR1 is MGHRA and CDR2 is YSYEKL. Between the trimmed V and J ends, which lost 1 base and 1 base, there was a span of 24 bases. The CDR3 protein is CASSQVLRLPSARGTDTQYF. The DNA of the CDR3 is TGCGCCAGCAGCCAAGTTCTCCGACTGCCTAGCGCCCGGGGCACAGATACGCAGTATTTT.

The sample holds a few counts of this clonotype. The chain has TRBV7-9 and TRBJ1-5; TRBD1 aligns across 9 bases. Germline trimming cut 3 bases from V and 4 bases from J; bases unmatched to any gene: 7. CDR3 length equals 16 residues. The germline gives CDR1 SEHNR, CDR2 FQNEAQ (reference sequence). This CDR3 reads CASSFSVGTGNQPQHF. Written as DNA, the CDR3 is TGTGCCAGCAGCTTCTCTGTCGGGACAGGGAATCAGCCCCAGCATTTT.

This clonotype occurred many times. The chain recombines TRBV12-3 or TRBV12-4 with TRBJ2-7; D is undetermined. This CDR3 contains 13 residues. V lost 3 bases and J lost 0, with 6 bases in between. The CDR3 bases are TGTGCCAGCAGTTTTAGCCGCTCCTACGAGCAGTACTTC. It encodes CASSFSRSYEQYF.

The gene calls are TRBV18 and TRBJ2-1; TRBD2 matches at 16 bases. The CDR3 totals 17 residues. In germline, CDR1 is KGHSH, CDR2 LQKENI. V was clipped by 3 bases and J by 7 bases; unmatched bases: 6. The CDR3 nucleotides read TGTGCCAGCTCACCTACGGGACTAGCGGGGGGGCGTAATGAGCAGTTCTTC. It yields the protein CASSPTGLAGGRNEQFF. Based on the CDR3 plus reference TRBV18 and TRBJ2-1, the full variable domain is NAGVMQNPRHLVRRRGQEARLRCSPMKGHSHVYWYRQLPEEGLKFMVYLQKENIIDESGMPKERFSAEFPKEGPSILRIQQVVRGDSAAYFCASSPTGLAGGRNEQFFGPGTRLTVL.

The V gene is TRBV20-1, the J gene TRBJ2-2, with D possibly TRBD1 on 6 matching bases. In germline, CDR1 is DFQATT, CDR2 SNEGSKA (reference sequence). Trimming stripped 3 bases from V and 1 base from J, with 15 bases between. This CDR3 has 16 amino acids. CDR3 in DNA: TGCAGTGCTAGCCCCGGGACACCCAAGAACACCGGGGAGCTGTTTTTT. It codes for CSASPGTPKNTGELFF.

The sample holds a few counts of this clonotype. The V and J genes are TRBV5-1 and TRBJ1-2, with TRBD1 matching 7 bases. After removal of 0 bases from V and 8 bases from J, the junction contained 7 bases not matched to a gene. This CDR3 is built from 14 residues. CDR1 SGHRS and CDR2 YFSETQ come from the germline V gene. In DNA form, the CDR3 reads TGCGCCAGCAGCTTGGTTCCGACAGGGCGCGGCTACACCTTC. Translation: CASSLVPTGRGYTF.

This clonotype appeared a few times. The chain links TRBV28 to TRBJ2-5; unclear D gene. V lost 5 bases, J lost 2 bases, and 15 bases lay in between. Germline lookup yields CDR1 MDHEN and CDR2 SYDVKM. This CDR3 has 15 residues. The DNA for the CDR3 is TGTGCCAGCAGTCGTGTGGGGTACCTTCAAGAGACCCAGTACTTC. Amino acid sequence: CASSRVGYLQETQYF.

This clonotype was observed a few times. This chain's CDR3 is CASSRQASGLKETQYF. CDR3 DNA sequence: TGCGCCAGCAGCCGTCAGGCGTCGGGGCTAAAAGAGACCCAGTACTTC. This chain uses TRBV4-1 with TRBJ2-5; the D call may be TRBD1 or TRBD2 (5 bases each). Germline CDR1 MGHRA, CDR2 YSYEKL. The V and J ends lost 4 bases and 3 bases respectively, with 18 bases between them. The CDR3 sequence is 16 residues long.

The rearrangement joins TRBV10-2 to TRBJ1-5, with D uncertain. The CDR3 runs 14 residues. Trimming pared 6 bases from V and 0 bases from J, leaving 9 bases between. Germline lookup yields CDR1 WSHSY and CDR2 SAAADI. The chain's CDR3 is CASRGLASNQPQHF. CDR3 coding DNA: TGCGCCAGCAGGGGTCTGGCTAGCAATCAGCCCCAGCATTTT.

The V gene is TRBV12-3 or TRBV12-4, the J gene TRBJ2-4, with no clear D. The V gene lost 5 bases and the J gene lost 1 base, with 6 bases spanning the gap. CDR3 length equals 13 residues. CDR3 in amino acids: CASSAAAKNIQYF. The CDR3 DNA reads TGTGCCAGCAGTGCGGCGGCCAAAAACATTCAGTACTTC.

In its sample, this clonotype was seen a few times. V gene TRBV5-1 combines with J gene TRBJ2-3; no reliable D call. Germline CDR1 is SGHRS and CDR2 is YFSETQ. The CDR3 has 13 residues. V lost 7 bases and J lost 13, with 22 bases in between. The chain's CDR3 is CASRDDNTAPEYF. Here the CDR3 DNA reads TGCGCCAGCCGCGACGACAACACAGCCCCCGAGTATTTT.

The genes are TRBV4-1 and TRBJ2-2; no firm D call. Trimming left V 2 bases short and J 1 base short, with 11 bases between. Germline V CDR1 and CDR2: MGHRA, YSYEKL. The CDR3 runs 16 residues. CDR3 nucleotide sequence: TGCGCCAGCAGCCAATTGGACCTATTGAACACCGGGGAGCTGTTTTTT. Protein: CASSQLDLLNTGELFF.